This entry lists 20 T cell receptor beta chains sequenced from one sample in a study of blood T cell repertoires in COVID-19 (dated by TCRdb to 2018 to 2020). Library preparation employed the immunoSEQ multiplex PCR assay. TCRdb limited this immuneACCESS table to in-frame rearrangements with V and J called. A share of clones is missing; checked studies link under half to unresolved V genes, and the rest is unexplained. The sample yields some 160,000 clones; about four fifths were counted once. Roughly 14% of the sample is in the top ten clones. Sequencing input: peripheral blood. The receptors come from a woman older than 75 with acute or convalescent COVID-19.

The chain employs TRBV28 and TRBJ2-1; 7 positions match TRBD2. The germline V gene has CDR1 MDHEN and CDR2 SYDVKM. Trimming cost V 6 bases and J 1 base; bases outside gene matches: 6. The CDR3 consists of 15 residues. The CDR3 reads CASSVTSLSYNEQFF. CDR3 DNA sequence: TGTGCCAGCAGCGTGACTAGCCTATCCTACAATGAGCAGTTCTTC.

J is TRBJ2-7 and V is TRBV2; 11 nucleotides align to TRBD2. The length of the CDR3 is 14 residues. Per the germline V gene, CDR1 is SNHLY and CDR2 is FYNNEI. Germline trimming cut 4 bases from V and 2 bases from J; bases unmatched to any gene: 1. CDR3 DNA: TGTGCCAGCAGTGGTAGCGGGGGGGCCTACGAGCAGTACTTC. Its translation: CASSGSGGAYEQYF.

This chain's CDR3 is CASSEARGRGRGRTGELFF. Written as DNA, the CDR3 is TGTGCCAGCAGTGAAGCGCGAGGCAGGGGGCGAGGTCGCACCGGGGAGCTGTTTTTT. The V gene is TRBV2, the J gene TRBJ2-2; TRBD1 matches 8 bases. Germline assignment: CDR1 SNHLY and CDR2 FYNNEI. Losses at the gene ends were 0 bases for V and 4 bases for J; bases not matched to a gene: 13. CDR3 length equals 19 residues.

This clone was picked up many times. V usage is TRBV5-1 and J usage is TRBJ1-2; D uncertain. CDR1 and CDR2 (germline): SGHRS, YFSETQ. V was clipped by 2 bases and J by 3 bases, with 8 bases between them. This CDR3 has 13 amino acids. The CDR3 reads CASSFHRDYGYTF. In DNA, the CDR3 is TGCGCCAGCAGCTTCCACAGAGACTATGGCTACACCTTC. Variable domain in full (rest from reference TRBV5-1 and TRBJ1-2): KAGVTQTPRYLIKTRGQQVTLSCSPISGHRSVSWYQQTPGQGLQFLFEYFSETQRNKGNFPGRFSGRQFSNSRSEMNVSTLELGDSALYLCASSFHRDYGYTFGSGTRLTVV.

The genes are TRBV19 and TRBJ2-6, with TRBD1 matching over 7 bases. Germline V gene sequence: CDR1 LNHDA, CDR2 SQIVND (reference sequence). V lost 7 bases to trimming and J lost 0 bases; unmatched junction nucleotides: 9. This CDR3 has 17 residues. The CDR3 here is CASKETGQSSGANVLTF. The CDR3 bases are TGTGCCAGTAAGGAGACAGGGCAAAGCTCTGGGGCCAACGTCCTGACTTTC.

The chain carries TRBV28 and TRBJ2-1; a weak D match, TRBD2 (5 bases). This CDR3 region has 13 residues. Germline assignment: CDR1 MDHEN and CDR2 SYDVKM. The ends were cut back, 3 bases at V and 8 bases at J, with 11 bases in the middle. CDR3 amino acids: CASSFLARHEQFF. The CDR3 DNA follows: TGTGCCAGCAGTTTCCTAGCAAGACATGAGCAGTTCTTC.

This clone was counted a few times. CDR3 coding DNA: TGTGCCAGCAGCTTTCTTTCACCAGTCGATGGAAACACCATATATTTT. This codes for CASSFLSPVDGNTIYF. The chain has TRBV5-6 and TRBJ1-3; D call uncertain. Trimming removed 2 bases at V and 3 bases at J, with 15 bases between. CDR1 and CDR2 from the germline V gene are SGHDT and YYEEEE. CDR3 length: 16 amino acids.

The chain joins TRBV5-4 to TRBJ1-4; maybe TRBD1 (5 bases). Deletions cut 4 bases from V and 1 base from J, with 11 bases between. In germline, CDR1 is SGHNT, CDR2 YYREEE (reference sequence). The CDR3 is 15 amino acids. CDR3 coding DNA: TGTGCCAGCAGCCGGGGGGGGTTAACTAATGAAAAACTGTTTTTT. This encodes CASSRGGLTNEKLFF.

This chain connects TRBV11-2 to TRBJ2-1; 10 positions match TRBD2. The CDR3 sequence is 15 residues long. V lost 3 bases and J lost 9; bases outside the gene matches: 8. CDR1 is SGHAT and CDR2 is FQNNGV in the germline V gene. In DNA, the CDR3 is TGTGCCAGCAGCTTGGAAGCGGGAGGGCAGTCTGAGCAGTTCTTC. Protein product: CASSLEAGGQSEQFF.

The genes are TRBV10-1 and TRBJ2-1, with a weak D call TRBD1 (6 bases). Between the trimmed V and J ends, which lost 6 bases and 9 bases, there was a span of 18 bases. The CDR3 consists of 14 residues. The germline CDR1 and CDR2 sequences are WNHNN and SYGVQD (reference sequence). In DNA, the CDR3 is TGCGCCAGCAGGGGGGCATTTTGGAGAATTGAGCAGTTCTTC. Translation: CASRGAFWRIEQFF.

This clone was seen more than once but under ten times. The V and J genes are TRBV28 and TRBJ1-6; 7 positions match TRBD1. Germline CDR1 and CDR2: MDHEN and SYDVKM. The CDR3 extends over 15 amino acids. Losses at the gene ends were 3 bases for V and 7 bases for J; bases not matched to a gene: 6. CDR3 region: CASSFSDRLNSPLHF. CDR3 bases: TGTGCCAGCAGTTTTTCGGACAGGCTGAATTCACCCCTCCACTTT.

The chain employs TRBV2 and TRBJ2-2, with 11 bases matching TRBD2. J was trimmed by 4 bases and V by 9 bases; bases with no gene match: 13. CDR1 SNHLY and CDR2 FYNNEI come from the germline V gene. The CDR3 length is 17 residues. The CDR3 DNA follows: TGTGCCAGTAGATCGGCTAGCGGGAGGTGGGGCACCGGGGAGCTGTTTTTT. Residues: CASRSASGRWGTGELFF.

This clone turned up a few times. V and J are TRBV2 and TRBJ1-1, with D maybe TRBD1 (5 bases). This CDR3 has 14 amino acids. Trimming removed 3 bases at V and 5 bases at J, with 13 bases between. Per the germline V gene, CDR1 is SNHLY and CDR2 is FYNNEI. In DNA, the CDR3 is TGTGCCAGCAGTGATGCAGGGCGGGGAACTGAAGCTTTCTTT. It is translated as CASSDAGRGTEAFF.

The CDR3 DNA reads as TGTGCCACCAGCAGAGAAGGGAGCTCTGGGGCCAACGTCCTGACTTTC. It yields the protein CATSREGSSGANVLTF. The V call is TRBV15, the J call TRBJ2-6; TRBD2 might be the D (5 bases). This CDR3 region has 16 residues. V shed 0 bases and J shed 0 bases, with 6 bases lying between them. Germline CDR1 reads LNHNV; CDR2 reads YYDKDF (reference sequence).

A few counts support this clone. The chain couples TRBV3-1 (or the pseudogene TRBV3-2) to TRBJ1-6; no clear D. This CDR3 region has 13 residues. The V end lost 6 bases, the J end lost 9 bases, and 12 bases lay between the germline ends. The germline V gene encodes CDR1 LGHDT and CDR2 YNNKEL (reference sequence). The CDR3 protein is CASSREVGSPLHF. As DNA, the CDR3 is TGTGCCAGCAGTCGAGAGGTCGGTTCACCCCTCCACTTT.

With regard to this clone: The DNA is left out, because the CDR3 cannot be placed on it with certainty; the CDR3 is given as TCRdb lists it. The chain has TRBV28 and TRBJ1-1; TRBD1, the D gene given by the table, was not confirmed from the DNA. The germline CDR1 and CDR2 sequences are MDHEN and SYDVKM. With termini counted, the CDR3 has 15 amino acids. The CDR3 sequence: CASSSSRTGWTEAFF.

The rearrangement joins TRBV3-1 (or the pseudogene TRBV3-2) to TRBJ1-1, with D maybe TRBD1 (5 bases). Germline CDR1 reads LGHDT; CDR2 reads YNNKEL (reference sequence). The ends were cut back, 1 base at V and 7 bases at J, with 13 bases in the middle. The CDR3 contains 14 residues. The CDR3 DNA reads as TGTGCCAGCAGCCAAGGAGTAGGGGAAATTGAAGCTTTCTTT. Amino acid sequence: CASSQGVGEIEAFF.

This clone was recorded a few times. The CDR3 DNA reads as TGTGCCAGCCGTTCAAAACGGACCGGGGAGCTGTTTTTT. Its translation: CASRSKRTGELFF. The chain recombines TRBV2 with TRBJ2-2, with D hard to call. Per the germline V gene, CDR1 is SNHLY and CDR2 is FYNNEI. Between the trimmed V and J ends, which lost 8 bases and 5 bases, there was a span of 12 bases. This CDR3 spans 13 amino acids.

This clone turned up a few times. Here the CDR3 reads CAWSVGQAGSYEQYF. CDR3 in DNA: TGTGCCTGGAGTGTAGGGCAGGCGGGCTCCTACGAGCAGTACTTC. V and J are TRBV30 and TRBJ2-7; maybe TRBD2 (5 bases). The length of the CDR3 is 15 residues. Trimming removed 0 bases at V and 0 bases at J, with 12 bases between. Germline-derived CDR1 and CDR2 are GTSNPN and SVGIG (reference sequence).

The chain recombines TRBV5-4 with TRBJ2-3; D might be TRBD2 (6 bases). V lost 4 bases and J lost 5, with 17 bases in between. The CDR3 runs to 15 residues. Germline V gives CDR1 SGHNT, CDR2 YYREEE (reference sequence). CDR3 bases: TGTGCCAGCAGCCGGTTTGTAGCGGAAGAAGATACGCAGTATTTT. Protein product: CASSRFVAEEDTQYF.